These 16 T cell receptor beta chains were all obtained from the same sample, sequenced in a study of blood T cell repertoires in COVID-19. The assay was immunoSEQ multiplex PCR, and TCRdb's table has in-frame clones only and misses some. The repertoire consists of hundreds of thousands of clones, with about 88% occurring once and the leading ten covering 7.8%. Material for sequencing was peripheral blood. The receptor source for this set is a woman in her fifties or sixties with COVID-19, enrolled during active disease.

This clone has just one count. This chain connects TRBV30 to TRBJ1-6; D is undetermined. The CDR3 runs 13 residues. Germline lookup yields CDR1 GTSNPN and CDR2 SVGIG (reference sequence). Trimming stripped 0 bases from V and 6 bases from J, with 6 bases between. This CDR3 is CAWSVNSNSPLHF. As DNA, the CDR3 is TGTGCCTGGAGTGTAAACAGTAATTCACCCCTCCACTTT.

The chain couples TRBV12-3 or TRBV12-4 to TRBJ2-1; D unclear. The CDR3 totals 11 residues. Trimming took 5 bases from V and 10 from J, leaving 9 bases between them. The CDR3 here is CASSPTREQFF. Written as DNA, the CDR3 is TGTGCCAGCAGTCCTACCCGGGAGCAGTTCTTC.

The rearrangement joins TRBV7-9 to TRBJ1-5; D gene unclear. The CDR3 totals 15 residues. V lost 2 bases, J lost 1 base, and 9 bases lay in between. Germline CDR1 is SEHNR and CDR2 is FQNEAQ (reference sequence). The CDR3, as DNA: TGTGCCAGCAGCTTAAATCTGGGCAGCAATCAGCCCCAGCATTTT. Translating gives CASSLNLGSNQPQHF.

V gene TRBV11-1 combines with J gene TRBJ2-7, with 9 bases aligning to TRBD1. This CDR3 contains 14 residues. Trimming at V came to 3 bases and at J to 5 bases, leaving 5 bases not matched to a gene. Germline V gene lookup returns CDR1 SGHAT and CDR2 FQDESV (reference sequence). The CDR3 here is CASSFRQGEDEQYF. Written as DNA, the CDR3 is TGTGCCAGCAGCTTCCGACAGGGGGAGGACGAGCAGTACTTC.

The J gene is TRBJ2-7, the V gene TRBV14; D gene ambiguous. Germline V gene sequence: CDR1 SGHDN, CDR2 FVKESK. The length of the CDR3 is 15 residues. The V end lost 1 base, the J end lost 1 base, and 11 bases lay between the germline ends. The CDR3 coding sequence is TGTGCCAGCAGCCAAGGACACCACCCTTCCTACGAGCAGTACTTC. This codes for CASSQGHHPSYEQYF.

V usage is TRBV28 and J usage is TRBJ1-5, with D hard to call. This CDR3 has 13 residues. V was cut by 2 bases and J by 9 bases, with 11 bases left in between. Germline CDR1 MDHEN, CDR2 SYDVKM. CDR3 nucleotide sequence: TGTGCCAGCAGTTTAGGAGGGATTAGGCCCCAGCATTTT. Translation gives CASSLGGIRPQHF.

V is TRBV7-2 and J is TRBJ2-1, with TRBD2 matching 10 bases. The V and J ends lost 0 bases and 4 bases, in that order; junction bases with no gene match: 6. The CDR3 loop spans 17 amino acids. From germline, CDR1 is SGHTA and CDR2 FQGNSA. CDR3 protein: CASSLALAGRGYNEQFF. For the CDR3, the DNA is TGTGCCAGCAGCTTAGCACTAGCGGGGAGAGGATACAATGAGCAGTTCTTC.

The CDR3: CASSEGGFEKLFF. In nucleotides, the CDR3 is TGTGCCAGCAGTGAAGGGGGCTTTGAAAAACTGTTTTTT. This chain links TRBV25-1 with TRBJ1-4; possibly TRBD1 for D (6 bases). Germline values: CDR1 MGHDK, CDR2 SYGVNS. The V end was cut by 2 bases, the J end by 7 bases, with 8 bases between. This CDR3 is 13 amino acids long.

The V and J genes are TRBV5-1 and TRBJ2-2; D possibly corresponds to TRBD1 (6 bases). With 4 bases removed from V and 7 bases from J, the gap between germline ends came to 20 bases. Germline CDR1 reads SGHRS; CDR2 reads YFSETQ. This CDR3 is 16 amino acids long. The CDR3 nucleotides read TGCGCCAGCAGCAACCCACAGGGTACTGGTTTCGGGGAGCTGTTTTTT. This gives the protein CASSNPQGTGFGELFF.

About this clone: In the same sample, other DNA sequences code for this CDR3. This CDR3 reads CASSLSGDSYNEQFF. DNA for the CDR3: TGTGCCAGCAGCTTAAGCGGGGACTCCTACAATGAGCAGTTCTTC. J is TRBJ2-1 and V is TRBV7-3, with D possibly matching TRBD2 (6 bases). The germline V and J ends were trimmed by 1 base and 0 bases, with 7 bases remaining between them. Germline V lookup: CDR1 SGHTA, CDR2 FQGTGA. The CDR3 totals 15 residues.

The chain is built from TRBV6-5 and TRBJ1-4; D perhaps matches TRBD1 (5 bases). CDR1 MNHEY and CDR2 SVGAGI come from the germline V gene. The germline V and J ends were trimmed by 6 bases and 7 bases, with 18 bases remaining between them. CDR3 size: 15 residues. This CDR3 reads CASSFSRVMREKLFF. The CDR3 DNA reads as TGTGCCAGCAGCTTCTCCAGGGTGATGCGTGAAAAACTGTTTTTT.

The chain is built from TRBV4-1 and TRBJ1-3, with TRBD1 matching 9 bases. Germline assignment: CDR1 MGHRA and CDR2 YSYEKL. The CDR3 extends over 19 amino acids. Trimming took 2 bases from V and 1 from J; bases not matched to a gene: 12. CDR3 bases: TGCGCCAGCAGCCAACCCGGGACAGGGCCACCGAAATCTGGAAACACCATATATTTT. It translates to CASSQPGTGPPKSGNTIYF.

Notes on this clone: Sequence at one end of the junction differs from germline and may be a read error. The chain uses TRBV5-8 and TRBJ1-4; D unclear. The CDR3 totals 12 residues. CDR1 SGHTS and CDR2 YDEGEE come from the germline V gene. The CDR3 nucleotides read TGTGCCAGCAGCACCACTAAGGAAAAACTGTTTTTT. Encoded protein: CASSTTKEKLFF.

The rearrangement joins TRBV21-1 to TRBJ1-2; the DNA was not used to check the table's D call, TRBD1. TRBV21-1 constitutes a pseudogene. The CDR3 runs 15 residues. The CDR3 spells CASSTQLGRPNGYTF. DNA for the CDR3: TGTGCCAGCAGCACCCAGCTCGGCAGGCCTAATGGCTACACCTTC.

V is TRBV9 and J is TRBJ2-1, with 12 positions matching TRBD2. With 2 bases clipped from V and 9 bases from J, the junction kept 6 bases outside the gene matches. CDR1 is SGDLS, CDR2 YYNGEE, per germline. The CDR3 runs 15 residues. The CDR3 loop reads CASSVRPGLAGEQFF. CDR3 nucleotides: TGTGCCAGCAGCGTCAGACCGGGACTAGCGGGTGAGCAGTTCTTC.

The CDR3 spells CASSLPGQGATGELFF. The CDR3, as DNA: TGTGCCAGCAGCTTGCCGGGACAGGGGGCCACCGGGGAGCTGTTTTTT. The V and J genes are TRBV2 and TRBJ2-2, with 12 bases aligning to TRBD1. Germline CDR1 and CDR2: SNHLY and FYNNEI. V gave up 6 bases and J gave up 4 bases; unmatched junction bases: 6. The CDR3 is 16 residues long.